These 29 T cell receptor beta chains came from one sample sequenced in a study of cytomegalovirus exposure and HLA in healthy donors. PCR primers comprised 60 Vbeta and 13 Jbeta primers. Measured with immunoSEQ multiplex PCR; TCRdb has only the in-frame clones, and not every one. The sample comprises 150,000 or so clones, around three quarters of which are singletons, and around 4.1% rests with the top ten. Sequencing was done on a sample of PBMCs. Source of these receptors: a middle-aged woman in good health and CMV-seronegative.

V and J are TRBV10-3 and TRBJ2-1, with a weak D call TRBD2 (6 bases). The CDR3 spans 14 residues. Trimming removed 2 bases at V and 1 base at J, with 6 bases between. Germline CDR1 ENHRY, CDR2 SYGVKD. CDR3 region: CAISEGGSYNEQFF. CDR3 bases: TGTGCCATCAGTGAGGGGGGGTCCTACAATGAGCAGTTCTTC.

CDR3 region: CASSFPTGGTDTQYF. In nucleotides, the CDR3 is TGTGCCAGCAGCTTCCCGACAGGGGGGACAGATACGCAGTATTTT. The V call is TRBV5-4, the J call TRBJ2-3; TRBD1 agrees at 9 bases. The CDR3 is 15 residues long. Trimming removed 2 bases from V and 3 bases from J; junction bases left unmatched: 4. Germline values: CDR1 SGHNT, CDR2 YYREEE (reference sequence).

This clone was seen once. The gene calls are TRBV13 and TRBJ2-1, with 8 bases matching TRBD2. V lost 5 bases, J lost 10 bases, and 13 bases stayed unmatched. The CDR3 has 15 residues. Germline CDR1 and CDR2: PRHDT and FYEKMQ (reference sequence). CDR3 in DNA: TGTGCCAGCAGCCAGCTGAGCGGGAGTTTTGGGGAGCAGTTCTTC. Its protein is CASSQLSGSFGEQFF.

The V gene is TRBV25-1, the J gene TRBJ1-5; D unclear. The CDR3 covers 14 residues. The ends were cut back, 1 base at V and 5 bases at J, with 9 bases in the middle. CDR1 MGHDK and CDR2 SYGVNS come from the germline V gene. CDR3 nucleotide sequence: TGTGCCAGCAGTGAATTAGGGAGGGATCAGCCCCAGCATTTT. Translated, it gives CASSELGRDQPQHF.

The rearrangement joins TRBV25-1 to TRBJ1-2; TRBD1 is a possible D gene (6 bases). Germline CDR1 reads MGHDK; CDR2 reads SYGVNS. Trimming left V 6 bases short and J 8 bases short, with 16 bases between. The CDR3 runs 13 residues. CDR3 in amino acids: CASRATGLEGYTF. DNA for the CDR3: TGTGCCAGCAGAGCCACAGGGTTAGAAGGCTACACCTTC.

This clone was seen just once. The gene calls are TRBV2 and TRBJ1-2; D might be TRBD1 (6 bases). From germline, CDR1 is SNHLY and CDR2 FYNNEI. The CDR3 has 14 amino acids. Trimming cost V 7 bases and J 5 bases, with 17 bases left between them. The CDR3 DNA sequence: TGTGCCAGCAATCCGTGGACAGCGAATTATGGCTACACCTTC. Protein product: CASNPWTANYGYTF.

This chain links TRBV2 with TRBJ1-5; a possible D gene is TRBD1 (6 bases). Germline-derived CDR1 and CDR2 are SNHLY and FYNNEI. The CDR3 runs 15 residues. Deletions cut 4 bases from V and 6 bases from J, with 16 bases between. CDR3 bases: TGTGCCAGCAGTGTTCTAGGGGGGGAGGGTCAGCCCCAGCATTTT. Translated, it gives CASSVLGGEGQPQHF. Full variable domain (outside the CDR3, taken from reference TRBV2 and TRBJ1-5): EPEVTQTPSHQVTQMGQEVILRCVPISNHLYFYWYRQILGQKVEFLVSFYNNEISEKSEIFDDQFSVERPDGSNFTLKIRSTKLEDSAMYFCASSVLGGEGQPQHFGDGTRLSIL.

The J gene is TRBJ2-7, the V gene TRBV27; 9 positions match TRBD2. The CDR3 is made up of 12 amino acids. Unmatched junction bases numbered 6, after V lost 5 bases and J lost 10 bases. Germline lookup yields CDR1 MNHEY and CDR2 SMNVEV (reference sequence). CDR3 coding DNA: TGTGCCAGCAGTATGCGGGGGGGCGCTCAGTACTTC. As protein: CASSMRGGAQYF.

The genes are TRBV11-3 and TRBJ2-1, with a weak D call TRBD1 (6 bases). The germline V gene encodes CDR1 SGHNT and CDR2 YENEEA. The CDR3 has 14 amino acids. V shed 5 bases and J shed 7 bases, with 15 bases lying between them. The CDR3: CASSITGIWNEQFF. The CDR3 DNA reads TGTGCCAGCAGCATAACAGGGATTTGGAATGAGCAGTTCTTC.

V gene TRBV5-1 combines with J gene TRBJ2-6, with 11 bases lining up with TRBD1. CDR1 and CDR2 from the germline V gene are SGHRS and YFSETQ. J gave up 3 bases and V 4 bases, and 9 bases lay outside the gene matches. The CDR3 has 18 amino acids. DNA of the CDR3: TGCGCCAGCAGCCTTCGGACAGGGGGCGCCGGTGGGGCCAACGTCCTGACTTTC. Residues: CASSLRTGGAGGANVLTF.

The chain is built from TRBV9 and TRBJ2-6; the D is unclear. This CDR3 contains 14 residues. The germline V gene encodes CDR1 SGDLS and CDR2 YYNGEE. V shed 3 bases and J shed 0 bases, with 4 bases lying between them. Written as DNA, the CDR3 is TGTGCCAGCAGCGCGAGCTCTGGGGCCAACGTCCTGACTTTC. Amino acids: CASSASSGANVLTF.

V usage is TRBV7-6 and J usage is TRBJ1-4; 7 bases line up with TRBD1. This CDR3 has 14 residues. The V gene's germline CDR1 is SGHVS and CDR2 FNYEAQ. V lost 4 bases, J lost 8 bases, and 7 bases stayed unmatched. In DNA, the CDR3 is TGTGCCAGCAGCTCTGGGACAGTCGGAGAAAAACTGTTTTTT. Its translation is CASSSGTVGEKLFF.

The chain joins TRBV27 to TRBJ1-4; tentative D call: TRBD1 (5 bases). Trimming stripped 6 bases from V and 7 bases from J, with 12 bases between. CDR3 length: 13 residues. Germline V gives CDR1 MNHEY, CDR2 SMNVEV (reference sequence). CDR3 sequence (DNA): TGTGCCAGCAGGGCCCAGGGTTCTGAAAAACTGTTTTTT. Translating gives CASRAQGSEKLFF. Full variable domain (remainder filled in from reference TRBV27 and TRBJ1-4): EAQVTQNPRYLITVTGKKLTVTCSQNMNHEYMSWYRQDPGLGLRQIYYSMNVEVTDKGDVPEGYKVSRKEKRNFPLILESPSPNQTSLYFCASRAQGSEKLFFGSGTQLSVL.

The chain couples TRBV5-1 to TRBJ2-1; D gene ambiguous. The CDR3 spans 15 residues. The V end was cut by 2 bases, the J end by 8 bases, with 17 bases between. Germline CDR1 reads SGHRS; CDR2 reads YFSETQ. This chain's CDR3 is CASSLSERPWDEQFF. The CDR3 DNA follows: TGCGCCAGCAGCTTATCGGAGCGCCCTTGGGATGAGCAGTTCTTC.

Regarding this clone: The identical CDR3 is also encoded by other nucleotide sequences in the sample. The rearrangement uses TRBV5-1 and TRBJ1-1, with D unclear. CDR3 length equals 12 residues. Germline V gene data show CDR1 as SGHRS and CDR2 as YFSETQ. V was cut by 2 bases and J by 2 bases, with 4 bases left in between. CDR3 sequence reads: CASSFSNTEAFF. CDR3 bases: TGCGCCAGCAGCTTCAGTAACACTGAAGCTTTCTTT.

The rearrangement uses TRBV19 and TRBJ1-2; TRBD1 matches 7 bases. The CDR3 totals 15 residues. Germline CDR1 LNHDA, CDR2 SQIVND (reference sequence). V lost 5 bases, J lost 7 bases, and 13 bases stayed unmatched. In DNA form, the CDR3 reads TGTGCCAGTAGTGGGACGACAGGGCCGGGTGGTGGCTACACCTTC. Translation: CASSGTTGPGGGYTF.

V and J are TRBV5-1 and TRBJ1-1, with 8 bases aligning to TRBD1. V gave up 0 bases and J gave up 4 bases; unmatched junction bases: 14. This CDR3 contains 18 residues. Looked up from germline, CDR1 is SGHRS and CDR2 is YFSETQ. CDR3 in DNA: TGCGCCAGCAGCTTGGGATGGACAGGGTTAAGGGAAACCACTGAAGCTTTCTTT. It translates to CASSLGWTGLRETTEAFF.

The chain carries TRBV7-9 and TRBJ2-5; possibly TRBD2 for D (5 bases). Trimming took off 5 bases at V and 3 bases at J, with 13 bases between the two ends. This CDR3 has 14 amino acids. Germline V CDR1 and CDR2: SEHNR, FQNEAQ (reference sequence). CDR3 in amino acids: CASSPQSGKETQYF. The CDR3 nucleotides are TGTGCCAGCAGCCCGCAATCCGGGAAAGAGACCCAGTACTTC.

V is TRBV6-1 and J is TRBJ1-6; D may be TRBD1 (5 bases). Per the germline V gene, CDR1 is MNHNS and CDR2 is SASEGT. This CDR3 contains 13 residues. Trimming shortened V by 7 bases and J by 7 bases, and 11 bases separated the two germline ends. The CDR3 protein is CASTKTANSPLHF. In nucleotides, the CDR3 is TGTGCCAGCACCAAGACAGCCAATTCACCCCTCCACTTT.

This clone occurred once. The chain employs TRBV30 and TRBJ1-1, with a weak D call TRBD1 (5 bases). Germline CDR1 and CDR2: GTSNPN and SVGIG (reference sequence). The germline V and J ends were trimmed by 3 bases and 4 bases, with 12 bases remaining between them. The CDR3 sequence is 13 residues long. CDR3 region: CAWSKRGATEAFF. The DNA of the CDR3 is TGTGCCTGGAGCAAAAGGGGTGCCACTGAAGCTTTCTTT.

This sequence joins TRBV2 and TRBJ1-2; 12 bases are shared with TRBD1. Germline lookup yields CDR1 SNHLY and CDR2 FYNNEI. Germline trimming cut 7 bases from V and 5 bases from J; bases unmatched to any gene: 11. The CDR3 consists of 16 residues. The CDR3 region is CASTPKSGQGAYGYTF. For the CDR3, the DNA is TGTGCCAGCACCCCAAAGTCGGGACAGGGGGCGTATGGCTACACCTTC.

V is TRBV30 and J is TRBJ2-5; tentatively, D is TRBD2 (6 bases). The DNA matches TRBJ2-7 better at its end, which makes the J call doubtful. CDR3 length: 13 residues. CDR1 and CDR2 (germline): GTSNPN, SVGIG (reference sequence). CDR3 DNA: TGTGCCTGGAGTCCCCGCGGAGGGAGCGAGCAGTACTTC. Its protein is CAWSPRGGSEQYF.

This sequence joins TRBV10-2 and TRBJ1-5; 12 bases map to TRBD1. V lost 8 bases and J lost 9; bases outside the gene matches: 5. CDR1 and CDR2 from the germline V gene are WSHSY and SAAADI. This CDR3 region has 13 residues. The CDR3 coding sequence is TGCGCCAGCTCGTCGGGACAGGGGGCGCCCCAGCATTTT. Translating gives CASSSGQGAPQHF.

The chain joins TRBV7-6 to TRBJ2-7; D call uncertain. Germline CDR1 and CDR2: SGHVS and FNYEAQ. The V end was cut by 3 bases, the J end by 0 bases, with 9 bases between. CDR3 length equals 14 residues. The CDR3 nucleotides are TGTGCCAGCAGCTTGGCGGATAGCTCCTACGAGCAGTACTTC. It yields the protein CASSLADSSYEQYF.

This rearrangement joins TRBV5-5 to TRBJ2-7, with 11 positions matching TRBD1. J was trimmed by 3 bases and V by 3 bases; bases with no gene match: 5. Germline V gene sequence: CDR1 SGHKS, CDR2 YYEKEE (reference sequence). This CDR3 is built from 15 residues. The DNA of the CDR3 is TGTGCCAGCAGCTCGGGACAGGGGGGGCACTACGAGCAGTACTTC. Translating gives CASSSGQGGHYEQYF.

The rearrangement links TRBV30 to TRBJ2-7; D is unclear. The CDR3 runs to 11 residues. The V and J ends lost 3 bases and 6 bases respectively, with 9 bases between them. Germline V gives CDR1 GTSNPN, CDR2 SVGIG (reference sequence). The CDR3 protein is CAWRTLGEQYF. CDR3 bases: TGTGCCTGGAGGACTCTGGGCGAGCAGTACTTC. Full variable domain (rest looked up from reference TRBV30 and TRBJ2-7): SQTIHQWPATLVQPVGSPLSLECTVEGTSNPNLYWYRQAAGRGLQLLFYSVGIGQISSEVPQNLSASRPQDRQFILSSKKLLLSDSGFYLCAWRTLGEQYFGPGTRLTVT.

V and J are TRBV25-1 and TRBJ1-1, with 7 bases identical to TRBD1. CDR1 MGHDK and CDR2 SYGVNS come from the germline V gene. The CDR3 has 14 amino acids. Trimming took 2 bases from V and 3 from J; bases not matched to a gene: 3. The CDR3 coding sequence is TGTGCCAGCAGTGAAAGGGGGCGGTACACTGAAGCTTTCTTT. Translated, it gives CASSERGRYTEAFF.

This sequence joins TRBV28 and TRBJ1-6; weak D call: TRBD1 (6 bases). CDR1 and CDR2 (germline): MDHEN, SYDVKM. V lost 5 bases and J lost 0, with 17 bases in between. The CDR3 is 18 residues long. The chain's CDR3 is CASSPRTVPSSYNSPLHF. In nucleotides, the CDR3 is TGTGCCAGCAGTCCCAGGACAGTCCCCAGCTCCTATAATTCACCCCTCCACTTT.

This rearrangement joins TRBV28 to TRBJ1-2; D is undetermined. Germline CDR1 reads MDHEN; CDR2 reads SYDVKM. V was pared by 8 bases and J by 7 bases, with 17 bases between. This CDR3 spans 13 amino acids. The DNA of the CDR3 is TGTGCCAGCGCACGGGGAGCAAGACGTGGCTACACCTTC. This encodes CASARGARRGYTF.